Below are 19 T cell receptor beta chains sequenced from a single sample in a study of blood T cells in healthy people across ages. PCR was performed a second time for about 7 to 12 cycles using a sample-barcoded 5' primer and a J-beta primer mix. TCRdb redid the calling of the 5' RACE reads with MiXCR, one entry per CDR3 protein. The table has 600,000 to 1,000,000 distinct CDR3 sequences, 25% seen once. The sample also formed part of further work on T cells of mothers and their children.

The sample was blood. The receptors were gathered from a boy aged 5-17 years in good health.

The chain links TRBV6-2 or TRBV6-3 to TRBJ2-2, with D perhaps being TRBD1 or TRBD2 (6 bases each). The CDR3 runs 15 residues. Germline V CDR1 and CDR2: MNHEY, SVGEGT. Trimming cost V 6 bases and J 5 bases, with 16 bases left between them. CDR3 nucleotides: TGTGCCAGCAGAGGGGGGACTTATGTTACCGGGGAGCTGTTTTTT. Amino acids: CASRGGTYVTGELFF.

This clonotype was counted a single time. The V call is TRBV3-1, the J call TRBJ2-2; D uncertain. The CDR3 totals 12 residues. Germline CDR1 is LGHDT and CDR2 is YNNKEL (reference sequence). CDR3 in amino acids: CGRVANTGELFF. CDR3 bases: TGTGGTAGGGTGGCGAACACCGGGGAGCTGTTTTTT.

The rearrangement links TRBV20-1 to TRBJ2-1; 8 bases are shared with TRBD2. Trimming took 7 bases from V and 4 from J; bases not matched to a gene: 18. The germline gives CDR1 DFQATT, CDR2 SNEGSKA (reference sequence). The CDR3 totals 17 residues. The CDR3 DNA reads as TGCAGTGTCATAAACCCCTTAGCGGGAATCGTGTACAATGAGCAGTTCTTC. It yields the protein CSVINPLAGIVYNEQFF.

The sample holds a few counts of this clonotype. This chain connects TRBV27 to TRBJ2-5; D might be TRBD2 (7 bases). The last part of the DNA fits TRBJ2-7 better; the J call may be wrong. Germline CDR1 reads MNHEY; CDR2 reads SMNVEV (reference sequence). The CDR3 extends over 13 amino acids. The CDR3 loop reads CASSGGGGYEQYF. The CDR3, as DNA: TGTGCCAGCAGTGGGGGGGGCGGGTACGAGCAGTACTTC.

V is TRBV10-3 and J is TRBJ2-7, with 8 bases matching TRBD1. The V gene's germline CDR1 is ENHRY and CDR2 SYGVKD. J lost 3 bases, V lost 9 bases, and 4 bases had no gene match. This CDR3 has 12 residues. The CDR3 DNA reads TGTGCCATTGGGGACAGGAACTACGAGCAGTACTTC. Protein product: CAIGDRNYEQYF.

This clonotype was seen a handful of times. The V gene is TRBV28, the J gene TRBJ2-2, with 11 nucleotides matching TRBD2. The germline gives CDR1 MDHEN, CDR2 SYDVKM. Losses at the gene ends were 7 bases for V and 5 bases for J; bases not matched to a gene: 9. There are 16 residues in the CDR3. CDR3 loop: CASTRPLAGGTGELFF. In DNA form, the CDR3 reads TGTGCCAGCACCCGCCCCCTAGCGGGAGGAACCGGGGAGCTGTTTTTT.

This chain links TRBV27 with TRBJ1-5, with no clear D. The V gene lost 6 bases and the J gene lost 9 bases, with 18 bases spanning the gap. In germline, CDR1 is MNHEY, CDR2 SMNVEV (reference sequence). The length of the CDR3 is 14 residues. Written as DNA, the CDR3 is TGTGCCAGCAGCCCCGGTCCCCGTGCATGGCCCCAGCATTTT. Translating gives CASSPGPRAWPQHF.

The chain recombines TRBV6-5 with TRBJ2-5; D could derive from TRBD1 or TRBD2 (5 bases each). The J call is uncertain, as TRBJ2-7 better fits the DNA end. The CDR3 sequence is 13 residues long. Per the germline V gene, CDR1 is MNHEY and CDR2 is SVGAGI. The CDR3 DNA sequence: TGTGCCAGCAATGGGGGTGGAACCTACGAGCAGTACTTC. It translates to CASNGGGTYEQYF.

J is TRBJ2-7 and V is TRBV29-1; 9 bases fit TRBD1. Germline loops: CDR1 SQVTM, CDR2 ANQGSEA. Trimming removed 5 bases from V and 6 bases from J; junction bases left unmatched: 8. The CDR3 contains 13 residues. The chain's CDR3 is CSVTGTGKAEQYF. DNA for the CDR3: TGCAGCGTTACAGGGACAGGGAAGGCCGAGCAGTACTTC.

This clonotype was seen more than once but under ten times. This sequence joins TRBV4-3 and TRBJ1-3; D unclear. Germline values: CDR1 LGHNA, CDR2 YSLEER. The CDR3 runs to 15 residues. Trimming took off 0 bases at V and 2 bases at J, with 8 bases between the two ends. CDR3 sequence reads: CASSQDQGAGNTIYF. As DNA, the CDR3 is TGCGCCAGCAGCCAAGATCAAGGAGCTGGAAACACCATATATTTT.

The gene calls are TRBV20-1 and TRBJ2-1, with 10 bases aligning to TRBD2. Losses at the gene ends were 6 bases for V and 1 base for J; bases not matched to a gene: 12. Germline assignment: CDR1 DFQATT and CDR2 SNEGSKA (reference sequence). The CDR3 runs 17 residues. CDR3 amino acids: CSAGDSGRPFSYNEQFF. The CDR3 nucleotides read TGCAGTGCCGGAGATAGCGGGAGGCCATTTTCCTACAATGAGCAGTTCTTC.

This clonotype came up a few times. The genes are TRBV18 and TRBJ2-1; 8 bases line up with TRBD2. Germline V gives CDR1 KGHSH, CDR2 LQKENI. The CDR3 totals 16 residues. The trim removed 4 bases at V and 6 bases at J, leaving 11 bases unmatched. The CDR3 here is CASSLSGSLVVNEQFF. The CDR3 region has the DNA TGTGCCAGCTCACTGAGCGGGAGTTTGGTCGTCAATGAGCAGTTCTTC.

This clonotype came up a few times. Compared with germline, one end of the junction differs, possibly owing to a read error. This chain links TRBV6-5 with TRBJ2-5; 11 bases match TRBD1. The CDR3 is made up of 17 amino acids. Germline-derived CDR1 and CDR2 are MNHEY and SVGAGI. In DNA, the CDR3 is TGTGCCAGCAGTTACTCGCTCCGGGACAGGGGGGCGGGGACCCAGTGCTTC. This sequence encodes CASSYSLRDRGAGTQCF.

This clonotype was seen many times. This rearrangement joins TRBV7-9 to TRBJ1-2; D gene ambiguous. The CDR3 contains 14 residues. CDR1 and CDR2 (germline): SEHNR, FQNEAQ (reference sequence). V was pared by 1 base and J by 3 bases, with 9 bases between. CDR3 protein: CASSLEGRYYGYTF. The CDR3 DNA is TGTGCCAGCAGCTTAGAGGGCAGGTACTATGGCTACACCTTC.

CDR3 coding DNA: TGCGCCAGCAGCCAAGATGGACAGGGTTTATACAATGAGCAGTTCTTC. Translation gives CASSQDGQGLYNEQFF. The chain carries TRBV4-3 and TRBJ2-1, with 8 bases identical to TRBD1. V trimming: 0 bases; J trimming: 4 bases; junction bases outside the gene matches: 5. Looked up from germline, CDR1 is LGHNA and CDR2 is YSLEER. This CDR3 is 16 amino acids long.

This clonotype has more than one count but fewer than ten. The rearrangement joins TRBV3-1 to TRBJ1-2, with no clear D. This CDR3 spans 15 amino acids. Trimming took off 0 bases at V and 8 bases at J, with 16 bases between the two ends. Per the germline V gene, CDR1 is LGHDT and CDR2 is YNNKEL (reference sequence). The CDR3 sequence is CASSQDRVGYRGYTF. DNA of the CDR3: TGTGCCAGCAGCCAAGATCGAGTAGGGTATCGGGGCTACACCTTC.

The gene calls are TRBV6-5 and TRBJ2-7; TRBD1 might be the D (5 bases). CDR3 size: 15 residues. Germline V CDR1 and CDR2: MNHEY, SVGAGI. Trimming pared 4 bases from V and 0 bases from J, leaving 13 bases between. The CDR3 bases are TGTGCCAGCAGTTCCACGGACACGAGCTCCTACGAGCAGTACTTC. This gives the protein CASSSTDTSSYEQYF.

This clonotype is a singleton in its sample. The chain employs TRBV10-3 and TRBJ2-1, with 7 bases that match TRBD1. Trimming cost V 2 bases and J 8 bases; bases outside gene matches: 9. The CDR3 is made up of 15 amino acids. Germline V gene lookup returns CDR1 ENHRY and CDR2 SYGVKD. CDR3 region: CAISEQVTGKDEQFF. The CDR3, as DNA: TGTGCCATCAGTGAGCAAGTGACAGGGAAGGATGAGCAGTTCTTC.

The genes are TRBV29-1 and TRBJ2-1; D not resolved. CDR3 length equals 12 residues. CDR1 is SQVTM, CDR2 ANQGSEA, per germline. The V end was cut by 6 bases, the J end by 8 bases, with 14 bases between. For the CDR3, the DNA is TGCAGCGTCCCCGGTCTGGGGTATGAGCAGTTCTTC. Its translation: CSVPGLGYEQFF.